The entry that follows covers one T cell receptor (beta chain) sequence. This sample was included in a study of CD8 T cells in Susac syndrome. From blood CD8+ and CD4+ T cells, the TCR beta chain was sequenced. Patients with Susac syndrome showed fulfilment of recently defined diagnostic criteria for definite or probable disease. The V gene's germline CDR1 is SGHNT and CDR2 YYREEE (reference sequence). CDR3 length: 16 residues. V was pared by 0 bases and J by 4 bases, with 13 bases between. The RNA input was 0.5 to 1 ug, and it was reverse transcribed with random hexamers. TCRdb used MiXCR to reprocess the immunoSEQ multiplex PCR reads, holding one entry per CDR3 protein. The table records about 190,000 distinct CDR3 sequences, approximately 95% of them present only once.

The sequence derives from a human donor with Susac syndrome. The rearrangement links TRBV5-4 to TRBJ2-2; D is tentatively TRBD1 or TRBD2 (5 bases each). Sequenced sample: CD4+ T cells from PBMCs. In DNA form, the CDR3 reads TGTGCCAGCAGCTTGGCAAGGGGCCGGGGCACCGGGGAGCTGTTTTTT. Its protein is CASSLARGRGTGELFF.